The sequence of this T cell receptor beta chain was determined in a study of preoperative IRX-2 immunotherapy in early breast cancer. Generated by immunoSEQ multiplex PCR, the TCRdb table keeps only in-frame clones and is missing some. In the table there are 95,000 to 100,000 clones, 80% to 90% of which are singletons. Treatment indicated: preoperative locoregional IRX-2 cytokine immunotherapy. Patients received preoperative, locoregional IRX-2 cytokine immunotherapy in a phase Ib study. Germline assignment: CDR1 SGHNT and CDR2 YENEEA. The CDR3 consists of 14 residues. J lost 4 bases, V lost 5 bases, and 5 bases had no gene match.

The sequence was collected from a human donor with breast cancer. The chain combines TRBV11-3 with TRBJ2-7; 10 bases align to TRBD2. The sample here was tumor tissue, taken after IRX-2 immunotherapy. CDR3 nucleotide sequence: TGTGCCAGCAGCGATCAGCGGGAGGGATACGAGCAGTACTTC. The encoded protein is CASSDQREGYEQYF.